This T cell receptor beta chain was captured in a study of identical twins. The CDR3 spans 15 residues. V was pared by 5 bases and J by 7 bases, with 7 bases of the junction left unmatched. From the 5' RACE reads, TCRdb called clonotypes with MiXCR, one entry per CDR3 protein. The table includes about 470,000 distinct CDR3 sequences, roughly a quarter detected once. In addition, the sample was reused for a study of T cells expressing NK-cell markers.

The specimen was CD4+ T cells sorted from blood. The chain recombines TRBV12-3 or TRBV12-4 with TRBJ2-5, with TRBD2 identical over 13 bases. This sequence originates from a woman aged 18-30 years in good health. DNA of the CDR3: TGTGCCAGCAGTCAACTAGCGGGAGGGCCAGGGACCCAGTACTTC. The encoded protein is CASSQLAGGPGTQYF.